This entry lists 26 T cell receptor beta chains sequenced from one sample in a study of cytomegalovirus exposure and HLA in healthy donors. The PCR ran on 60 Vbeta and 13 Jbeta primers. Assay: immunoSEQ multiplex PCR; the TCRdb copy retains only in-frame clones and omits some. The sample includes roughly 100,000 clones, around 74% of them seen just once. Sample: PBMCs. Receptors were obtained from a man aged 35-49 years in good health and CMV-seropositive.

This clone was picked up a small number of times. The chain has TRBV10-1 and TRBJ2-1; TRBD1 matches at 9 bases. Germline V lookup: CDR1 WNHNN, CDR2 SYGVQD (reference sequence). This CDR3 comprises 15 residues. The V gene end was trimmed by 1 base and the J gene end by 7 bases; junction bases not matched to a gene: 5. The CDR3 spells CASSEYRGLRNEQFF. The CDR3 nucleotides read TGCGCCAGCAGTGAGTACAGGGGGCTCAGGAATGAGCAGTTCTTC.

V is TRBV19 and J is TRBJ1-2, with 9 bases aligning to TRBD1. Germline V gives CDR1 LNHDA, CDR2 SQIVND (reference sequence). CDR3 length equals 14 residues. V shed 3 bases, J shed 7 bases, and the junction held 6 bases outside the gene matches. The CDR3 DNA is TGTGCCAGTAGTATGGGCGACAGGGGGTTTGGCTACACCTTC. It codes for CASSMGDRGFGYTF.

This clone has just a few counts. The sample contains more than one DNA sequence encoding this CDR3. The rearrangement uses TRBV5-6 and TRBJ2-7; the match to TRBD2 covers 12 bases. Trimming at V came to 3 bases and at J to 4 bases, leaving 2 bases not matched to a gene. From germline, CDR1 is SGHDT and CDR2 YYEEEE. The CDR3 contains 14 residues. The CDR3 reads CASSSGTSGYEQYF. The CDR3 nucleotides are TGTGCCAGCAGCTCCGGGACTAGCGGGTACGAGCAGTACTTC.

The CDR3 sequence is CASSQDQAPRGSRQPQHF. The CDR3 DNA follows: TGTGCCAGCAGCCAAGATCAGGCCCCCAGGGGAAGCCGTCAGCCCCAGCATTTT. The rearrangement joins TRBV4-2 to TRBJ1-5; D is possibly TRBD1 (6 bases). Germline V gene lookup returns CDR1 LGHNA and CDR2 YNFKEQ. This CDR3 contains 18 residues. V was trimmed by 0 bases and J by 6 bases, leaving 21 bases between them.

The chain carries TRBV6-1 and TRBJ2-1, with 8 bases lining up with TRBD2. The CDR3 runs to 15 residues. The germline V gene encodes CDR1 MNHNS and CDR2 SASEGT. V shed 3 bases, J shed 2 bases, and the junction held 3 bases outside the gene matches. This CDR3 is CASSEGLEAYNEQFF. The DNA of the CDR3 is TGTGCCAGCAGTGAGGGACTAGAAGCCTACAATGAGCAGTTCTTC.

This chain joins TRBV7-6 and TRBJ1-3; possibly TRBD1 for D (5 bases). The CDR3 spans 17 residues. V shed 3 bases and J shed 0 bases, with 15 bases lying between them. CDR1 SGHVS and CDR2 FNYEAQ come from the germline V gene. CDR3 sequence (DNA): TGTGCCAGCAGCTTGGCCAACCCAGGGAACTCTGGAAACACCATATATTTT. Protein: CASSLANPGNSGNTIYF.

This sequence joins TRBV13 and TRBJ2-5; a possible D gene is TRBD1 (5 bases). The V gene's germline CDR1 is PRHDT and CDR2 FYEKMQ (reference sequence). This CDR3 has 14 amino acids. V shed 3 bases and J shed 5 bases, with 13 bases lying between them. The CDR3 protein is CASSLGGAQETQYF. In nucleotides, the CDR3 is TGTGCCAGCAGCTTGGGTGGGGCGCAGGAGACCCAGTACTTC. Full variable domain (rest looked up from reference TRBV13 and TRBJ2-5): AAGVIQSPRHLIKEKRETATLKCYPIPRHDTVYWYQQGPGQDPQFLISFYEKMQSDKGSIPDRFSAQQFSDYHSELNMSSLELGDSALYFCASSLGGAQETQYFGPGTRLLVL.

About this clone: Other DNA sequences in the same sample also yield this CDR3. This rearrangement joins TRBV5-1 to TRBJ2-1; D might be TRBD2 (5 bases). Germline assignment: CDR1 SGHRS and CDR2 YFSETQ. This CDR3 spans 14 amino acids. Trimming cost V 4 bases and J 4 bases, with 12 bases left between them. CDR3 protein: CASSPRTDYNEQFF. The CDR3 DNA reads TGCGCCAGCAGCCCCCGGACTGATTACAATGAGCAGTTCTTC.

Only one count was recorded for this clone. The chain joins TRBV7-9 to TRBJ2-7; D unresolved. Trimming stripped 5 bases from V and 5 bases from J, with 16 bases between. The CDR3 is made up of 14 amino acids. The germline V gene encodes CDR1 SEHNR and CDR2 FQNEAQ (reference sequence). Written as DNA, the CDR3 is TGTGCCAGCAGCCAGGAAAACCCTCCTGACGAGCAGTACTTC. The encoded protein is CASSQENPPDEQYF.

CDR3 loop: CASRSTGVGTQYF. As DNA, the CDR3 is TGTGCCAGCAGATCGACGGGAGTGGGGACCCAGTACTTC. This rearrangement joins TRBV5-4 to TRBJ2-5, with TRBD2 as a possible D gene (6 bases). Looked up from germline, CDR1 is SGHNT and CDR2 is YYREEE (reference sequence). The V end lost 5 bases, the J end lost 7 bases, and 15 bases lay between the germline ends. This CDR3 has 13 amino acids.

V and J are TRBV19 and TRBJ1-2, with TRBD1 as a possible D gene (6 bases). This CDR3 contains 15 residues. Germline V lookup: CDR1 LNHDA, CDR2 SQIVND (reference sequence). Trimming removed 5 bases from V and 4 bases from J, with 17 bases in between. The CDR3 loop is CASSPRWGPLYGYTF. CDR3 coding DNA: TGTGCCAGTAGTCCCCGTTGGGGGCCCCTCTATGGCTACACCTTC.

This chain links TRBV13 with TRBJ2-2; the match to TRBD2 covers 8 bases. The CDR3 extends over 13 amino acids. Germline V CDR1 and CDR2: PRHDT, FYEKMQ (reference sequence). With 5 bases clipped from V and 6 bases from J, the junction kept 2 bases outside the gene matches. The DNA for the CDR3 is TGTGCCAGCAGCCCACTAGCGGCCGGGGAGCTGTTTTTT. This translates into CASSPLAAGELFF.

This chain uses TRBV6-5 with TRBJ2-1, with D possibly TRBD2 on 5 matching bases. CDR3 length equals 14 residues. Trimming shortened V by 7 bases and J by 3 bases, and 13 bases separated the two germline ends. CDR1 and CDR2 from the germline V gene are MNHEY and SVGAGI. The CDR3 DNA reads as TGTGCCAGCAAAAACGGGGATTACTACAATGAGCAGTTCTTC. It translates to CASKNGDYYNEQFF.

J is TRBJ1-1 and V is TRBV5-4; the match to TRBD1 covers 12 bases. With V trimmed by 4 bases and J by 2 bases, 6 bases remained unmatched. CDR1 and CDR2 from the germline V gene are SGHNT and YYREEE (reference sequence). The CDR3 runs to 16 residues. In DNA form, the CDR3 reads TGTGCCAGCAGCAAGGGACAGGGGGCCTTTAACACTGAAGCTTTCTTT. It specifies CASSKGQGAFNTEAFF.

The rearrangement links TRBV18 to TRBJ2-5; 10 bases fit TRBD1. Germline values: CDR1 KGHSH, CDR2 LQKENI. The ends lost 4 bases at V and 5 bases at J; junction bases unmatched: 13. The CDR3 loop spans 17 amino acids. The CDR3 here is CASSLIPPDRGLETQYF. CDR3 sequence (DNA): TGTGCCAGCTCACTAATTCCCCCGGACAGGGGGTTGGAGACCCAGTACTTC.

The chain is built from TRBV19 and TRBJ2-5; perhaps TRBD1 as D (7 bases). Germline CDR1 is LNHDA and CDR2 is SQIVND (reference sequence). V shed 3 bases and J shed 5 bases, with 13 bases lying between them. CDR3 length: 14 residues. The CDR3 region is CASSIQGGRETQYF. In DNA form, the CDR3 reads TGTGCCAGTAGTATTCAGGGGGGACGGGAGACCCAGTACTTC. The whole variable domain, filled in from reference TRBV19 and TRBJ2-5, reads DGGITQSPKYLFRKEGQNVTLSCEQNLNHDAMYWYRQDPGQGLRLIYYSQIVNDFQKGDIAEGYSVSREKKESFPLTVTSAQKNPTAFYLCASSIQGGRETQYFGPGTRLLVL.

J is TRBJ1-5 and V is TRBV10-3; 9 bases line up with TRBD1. The CDR3 runs 13 residues. Looked up from germline, CDR1 is ENHRY and CDR2 is SYGVKD. J lost 5 bases, V lost 6 bases, and 2 bases had no gene match. CDR3 bases: TGTGCCATCAGCAGGGACAGGGATCAGCCCCAGCATTTT. It is translated as CAISRDRDQPQHF.

This chain joins TRBV19 and TRBJ2-7; D may be TRBD1 (6 bases). The germline V gene has CDR1 LNHDA and CDR2 SQIVND (reference sequence). Trimming left V 3 bases short and J 4 bases short, with 16 bases between. This CDR3 is built from 15 residues. The chain's CDR3 is CASSINPSRGYEQYF. Here the CDR3 DNA reads TGTGCCAGTAGTATTAACCCTTCCAGGGGTTACGAGCAGTACTTC. Combining the CDR3 with reference TRBV19 and TRBJ2-7 gives the whole variable domain DGGITQSPKYLFRKEGQNVTLSCEQNLNHDAMYWYRQDPGQGLRLIYYSQIVNDFQKGDIAEGYSVSREKKESFPLTVTSAQKNPTAFYLCASSINPSRGYEQYFGPGTRLTVT.

The V call is TRBV6-1, the J call TRBJ1-2, with no clear D. CDR3 size: 14 residues. The ends were cut back, 6 bases at V and 1 base at J, with 12 bases in the middle. Germline values: CDR1 MNHNS, CDR2 SASEGT. The CDR3 loop is CASSAQPLNYGYTF. The CDR3 DNA reads as TGTGCCAGCAGCGCACAGCCACTTAACTATGGCTACACCTTC.

V usage is TRBV21-1 and J usage is TRBJ2-3; TRBD1, the table's D call, lacks a check against the DNA. TRBV21-1 is noted as a pseudogene. The CDR3 is 15 residues long. For the CDR3, the DNA is TGTGCCAGCCCTGTGGGGACACCAAGCACAGATACGCAGTATTTT. Protein sequence: CASPVGTPSTDTQYF.

This clone was seen only once. The rearrangement joins TRBV2 to TRBJ1-5; TRBD1 aligns across 11 bases. The CDR3 is 17 residues long. With 4 bases clipped from V and 0 bases from J, the junction kept 5 bases outside the gene matches. Germline assignment: CDR1 SNHLY and CDR2 FYNNEI. The CDR3 loop is CASSGDRGLGSNQPQHF. The CDR3 DNA reads as TGTGCCAGCAGTGGGGACAGGGGGTTAGGTAGCAATCAGCCCCAGCATTTT.

The gene calls are TRBV6-1 and TRBJ2-5, with 9 bases fitting TRBD1. CDR3 length equals 17 residues. Germline values: CDR1 MNHNS, CDR2 SASEGT. After removal of 1 base from V and 4 bases from J, the junction contained 10 bases not matched to a gene. CDR3 bases: TGTGCCAGCAGTGAAGTACCGCCGGGACAGGGACGAGAGACCCAGTACTTC. It encodes CASSEVPPGQGRETQYF.

Only a few counts were recorded for this clone. This sequence joins TRBV29-1 and TRBJ1-3; D is undetermined. This CDR3 spans 14 amino acids. Germline values: CDR1 SQVTM, CDR2 ANQGSEA. Trimming left V 4 bases short and J 0 bases short, with 10 bases between. CDR3: CSVVPASSGNTIYF. The CDR3, as DNA: TGCAGCGTTGTCCCGGCTAGCTCTGGAAACACCATATATTTT.

CDR3 amino acids: CASSLGQRGEAFF. As DNA, the CDR3 is TGTGCCAGCAGCTTAGGACAGAGAGGTGAAGCTTTCTTT. The rearrangement uses TRBV7-6 and TRBJ1-1; possible D gene TRBD1, 5 bases. This CDR3 contains 13 residues. Trimming removed 1 base from V and 7 bases from J, with 10 bases in between. Germline assignment: CDR1 SGHVS and CDR2 FNYEAQ. Combining the CDR3 with reference TRBV7-6 and TRBJ1-1 gives the whole variable domain GAGVSQSPRYKVTKRGQDVALRCDPISGHVSLYWYRQALGQGPEFLTYFNYEAQQDKSGLPNDRFSAERPEGSISTLTIQRTEQRDSAMYRCASSLGQRGEAFFGQGTRLTVV.

The gene calls are TRBV5-1 and TRBJ2-3; TRBD2 aligns across 11 bases. J gave up 0 bases and V 5 bases, and 5 bases lay outside the gene matches. The germline CDR1 and CDR2 sequences are SGHRS and YFSETQ. There are 16 residues in the CDR3. CDR3 sequence (DNA): TGCGCCAGCAGGCCTAGCGGGGGGCCCAGCACAGATACGCAGTATTTT. Translation: CASRPSGGPSTDTQYF.

Only a few counts were recorded for this clone. The V gene is TRBV7-2, the J gene TRBJ2-2; the D gene is possibly TRBD2 (5 bases). The V gene's germline CDR1 is SGHTA and CDR2 FQGNSA. The CDR3 loop spans 15 amino acids. V shed 2 bases and J shed 1 base, with 8 bases lying between them. The CDR3 protein is CASSLPRGNTGELFF. In nucleotides, the CDR3 is TGTGCCAGCAGCTTACCTCGGGGGAACACCGGGGAGCTGTTTTTT. Together with reference TRBV7-2 and TRBJ2-2, the CDR3 gives the full variable domain: GAGVSQSPSNKVTEKGKDVELRCDPISGHTALYWYRQSLGQGLEFLIYFQGNSAPDKSGLPSDRFSAERTGGSVSTLTIQRTQQEDSAVYLCASSLPRGNTGELFFGEGSRLTVL.